This T cell receptor beta chain originates from a study of blood T cell repertoires in COVID-19. Background on the study: Collection of acute and convalescent COVID-19 samples took place in the United States, Italy and Spain. Sources were T cells, B-cell-depleted T cells, or PBMCs; the material itself was cDNA or gDNA.

Clones were read by immunoSEQ multiplex PCR, and TCRdb kept only the in-frame ones, dropping some. The sample carries 350,000 or so clones, about 92% recorded once. This CDR3 region has 15 residues. Individuals aged about 18 to 100 years were recruited from 24 US areas. The sample taken for sequencing was PBMCs or T cells enriched from blood (not recorded which). The chain has TRBV1 and TRBJ1-5; TRBD1, as called in the table, went unchecked against the DNA. TRBV1 is a recognized pseudogene. This receptor was identified in a woman between 25 and 40 years old who had recovered from COVID-19. Here the CDR3 reads CTSSQRDSIFQPQHF. CDR3 DNA sequence: TGCACCAGCAGCCAACGGGACAGTATCTTTCAGCCCCAGCATTTT.